The 3 T cell receptor beta chains presented below share a single source sample, sequenced in a study of cytomegalovirus exposure and HLA in healthy donors. Sequencing used immunoSEQ multiplex PCR; TCRdb keeps in-frame clones, though not all of them. This table holds approximately 240,000 clones, 75% to 95% found once. The specimen sequenced was PBMCs. These receptors all come from a woman in her late teens or twenties in good health and CMV-seronegative.

This chain links TRBV29-1 with TRBJ1-2; D possibly corresponds to TRBD1 (5 bases). V was clipped by 3 bases and J by 3 bases, with 14 bases between them. The germline V gene encodes CDR1 SQVTM and CDR2 ANQGSEA. CDR3 length: 14 residues. This CDR3 reads CSVDPGWWHYGYTF. DNA of the CDR3: TGCAGCGTTGACCCAGGGTGGTGGCACTATGGCTACACCTTC.

V and J are TRBV7-2 and TRBJ1-1; 10 bases match TRBD1. V shed 5 bases, J shed 6 bases, and the junction held 9 bases outside the gene matches. CDR1 and CDR2 (germline): SGHTA, FQGNSA. CDR3 length equals 15 residues. DNA of the CDR3: TGTGCCAGCAGCCCGCCGGACAGGGGGTTCGCTGAAGCTTTCTTT. Residues: CASSPPDRGFAEAFF.

V gene TRBV30 combines with J gene TRBJ1-2; TRBD1 aligns across 10 bases. This CDR3 comprises 15 residues. The trim removed 2 bases at V and 7 bases at J, leaving 10 bases unmatched. Germline V gene lookup returns CDR1 GTSNPN and CDR2 SVGIG (reference sequence). CDR3 nucleotide sequence: TGTGCCTGGAGTCCTACCTGGGACAGGGGCCCTGGCTACACCTTC. The encoded protein is CAWSPTWDRGPGYTF. Complete variable domain (other parts from reference TRBV30 and TRBJ1-2): SQTIHQWPATLVQPVGSPLSLECTVEGTSNPNLYWYRQAAGRGLQLLFYSVGIGQISSEVPQNLSASRPQDRQFILSSKKLLLSDSGFYLCAWSPTWDRGPGYTFGSGTRLTVV.